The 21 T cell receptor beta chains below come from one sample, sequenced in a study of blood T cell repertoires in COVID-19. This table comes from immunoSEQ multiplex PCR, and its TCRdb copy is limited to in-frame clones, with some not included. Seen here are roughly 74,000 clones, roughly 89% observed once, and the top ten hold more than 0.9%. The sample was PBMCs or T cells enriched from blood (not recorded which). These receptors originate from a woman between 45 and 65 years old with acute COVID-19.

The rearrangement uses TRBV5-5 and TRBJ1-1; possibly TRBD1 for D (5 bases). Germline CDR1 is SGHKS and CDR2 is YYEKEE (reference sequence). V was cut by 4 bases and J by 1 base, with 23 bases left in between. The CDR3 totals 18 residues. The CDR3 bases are TGTGCCAGCAGCCCCTCACGACAGCAATTGGGGCGGAACACTGAAGCTTTCTTT. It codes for CASSPSRQQLGRNTEAFF.

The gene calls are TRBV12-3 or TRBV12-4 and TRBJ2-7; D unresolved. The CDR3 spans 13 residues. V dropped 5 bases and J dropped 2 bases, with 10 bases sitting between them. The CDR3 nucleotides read TGTGCCAGCAGTCGTGCGGCAACCTACGAGCAGTACTTC. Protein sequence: CASSRAATYEQYF.

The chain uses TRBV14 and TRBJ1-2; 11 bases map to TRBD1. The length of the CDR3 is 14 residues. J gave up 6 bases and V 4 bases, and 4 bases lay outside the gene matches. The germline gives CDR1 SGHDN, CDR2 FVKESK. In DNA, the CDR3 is TGTGCCAGCAGCCGGCCGGGACAGGGGGATGGCTACACCTTC. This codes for CASSRPGQGDGYTF.

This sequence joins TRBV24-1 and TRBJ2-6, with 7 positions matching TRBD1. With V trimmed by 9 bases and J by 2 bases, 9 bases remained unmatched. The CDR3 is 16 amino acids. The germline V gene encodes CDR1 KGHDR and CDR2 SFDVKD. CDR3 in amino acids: CATPPGQAPGANVLTF. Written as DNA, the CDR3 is TGTGCCACCCCCCCCGGACAGGCTCCTGGGGCCAACGTCCTGACTTTC.

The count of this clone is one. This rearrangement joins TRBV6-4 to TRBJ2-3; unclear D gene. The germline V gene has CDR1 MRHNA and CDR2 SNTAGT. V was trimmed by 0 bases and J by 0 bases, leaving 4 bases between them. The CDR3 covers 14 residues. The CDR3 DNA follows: TGTGCCAGCAGTGACTCCCTTAGCACAGATACGCAGTATTTT. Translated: CASSDSLSTDTQYF.

Here the CDR3 reads CASSPTQNTIYF. The CDR3 DNA reads TGTGCCAGCAGCCCAACTCAAAACACCATATATTTT. This chain joins TRBV6-1 and TRBJ1-3; the D is unclear. The CDR3 is made up of 12 amino acids. V was pared by 6 bases and J by 6 bases, with 9 bases between. Per germline, CDR1 MNHNS and CDR2 SASEGT.

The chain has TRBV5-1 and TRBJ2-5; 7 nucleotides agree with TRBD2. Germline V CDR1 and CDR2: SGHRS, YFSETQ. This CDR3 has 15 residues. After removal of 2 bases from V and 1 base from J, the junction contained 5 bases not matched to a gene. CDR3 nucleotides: TGCGCCAGCAGCTTCAGCGGGAACCCCCAAGAGACCCAGTACTTC. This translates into CASSFSGNPQETQYF.

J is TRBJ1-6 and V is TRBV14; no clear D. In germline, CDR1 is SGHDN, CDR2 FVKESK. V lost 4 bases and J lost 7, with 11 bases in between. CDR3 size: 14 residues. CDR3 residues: CASSRSDGNSPLHF. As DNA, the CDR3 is TGTGCCAGCAGCCGAAGTGACGGGAATTCACCCCTCCACTTT.

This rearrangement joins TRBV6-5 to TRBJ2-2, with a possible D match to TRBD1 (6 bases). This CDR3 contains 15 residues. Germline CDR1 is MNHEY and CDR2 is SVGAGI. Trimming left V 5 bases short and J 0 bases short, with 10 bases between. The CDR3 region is CASSTGLANTGELFF. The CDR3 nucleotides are TGTGCCAGCAGTACAGGGTTGGCGAACACCGGGGAGCTGTTTTTT.

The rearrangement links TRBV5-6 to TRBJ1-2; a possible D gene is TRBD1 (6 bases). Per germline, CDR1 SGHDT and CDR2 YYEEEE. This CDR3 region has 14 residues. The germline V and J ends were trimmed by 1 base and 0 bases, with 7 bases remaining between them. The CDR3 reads CASSLKGANYGYTF. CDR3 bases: TGTGCCAGCAGCTTGAAGGGGGCTAACTATGGCTACACCTTC. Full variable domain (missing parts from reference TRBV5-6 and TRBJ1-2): DAGVTQSPTHLIKTRGQQVTLRCSPKSGHDTVSWYQQALGQGPQFIFQYYEEEERQRGNFPDRFSGHQFPNYSSELNVNALLLGDSALYLCASSLKGANYGYTFGSGTRLTVV.

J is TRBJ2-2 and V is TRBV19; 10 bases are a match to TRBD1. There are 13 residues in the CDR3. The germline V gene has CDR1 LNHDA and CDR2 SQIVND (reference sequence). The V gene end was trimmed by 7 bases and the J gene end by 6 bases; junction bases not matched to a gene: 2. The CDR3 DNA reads TGTGCCAGTATCGGGACAGGGGCCGGGGAGCTGTTTTTT. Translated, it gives CASIGTGAGELFF.

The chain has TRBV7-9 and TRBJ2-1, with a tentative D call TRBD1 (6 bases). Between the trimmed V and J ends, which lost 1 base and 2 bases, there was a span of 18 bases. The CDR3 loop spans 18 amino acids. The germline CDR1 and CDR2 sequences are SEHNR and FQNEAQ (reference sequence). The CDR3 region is CASSLGRGLTFTYNEQFF. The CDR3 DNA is TGTGCCAGCAGCTTAGGCAGGGGCCTTACTTTTACCTACAATGAGCAGTTCTTC.

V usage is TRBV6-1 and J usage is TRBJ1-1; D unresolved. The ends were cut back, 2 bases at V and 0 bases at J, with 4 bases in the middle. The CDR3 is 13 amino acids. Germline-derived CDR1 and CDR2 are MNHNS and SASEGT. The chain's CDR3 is CASSELLNTEAFF. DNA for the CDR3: TGTGCCAGCAGTGAACTTCTGAACACTGAAGCTTTCTTT.

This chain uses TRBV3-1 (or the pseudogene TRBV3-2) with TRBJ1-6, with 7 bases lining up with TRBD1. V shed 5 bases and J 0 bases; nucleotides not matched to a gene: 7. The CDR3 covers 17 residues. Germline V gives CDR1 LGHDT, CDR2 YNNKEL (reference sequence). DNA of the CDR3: TGTGCCAGCAGCACGCTGGACAGGAGCTCCTATAATTCACCCCTCCACTTT. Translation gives CASSTLDRSSYNSPLHF.

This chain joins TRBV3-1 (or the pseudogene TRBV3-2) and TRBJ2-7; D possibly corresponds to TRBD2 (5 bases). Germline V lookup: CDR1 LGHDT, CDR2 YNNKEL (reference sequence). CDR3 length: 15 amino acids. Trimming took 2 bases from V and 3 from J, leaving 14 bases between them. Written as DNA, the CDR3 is TGTGCCAGCAGCCAATCAGAAGGAGGATACTACGAGCAGTACTTC. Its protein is CASSQSEGGYYEQYF.

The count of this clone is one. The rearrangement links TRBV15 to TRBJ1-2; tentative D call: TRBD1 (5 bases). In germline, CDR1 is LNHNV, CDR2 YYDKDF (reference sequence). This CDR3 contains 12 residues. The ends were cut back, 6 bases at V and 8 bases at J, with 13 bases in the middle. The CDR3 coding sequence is TGTGCCACCAGGGTTGGGGGGAGAGGCTACACCTTC. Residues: CATRVGGRGYTF.

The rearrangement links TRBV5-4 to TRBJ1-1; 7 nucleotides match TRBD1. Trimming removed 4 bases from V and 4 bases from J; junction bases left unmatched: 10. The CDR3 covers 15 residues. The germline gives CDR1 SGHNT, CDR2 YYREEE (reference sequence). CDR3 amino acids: CASSAVQGEGTEAFF. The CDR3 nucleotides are TGTGCCAGCAGCGCAGTTCAGGGGGAAGGCACTGAAGCTTTCTTT.

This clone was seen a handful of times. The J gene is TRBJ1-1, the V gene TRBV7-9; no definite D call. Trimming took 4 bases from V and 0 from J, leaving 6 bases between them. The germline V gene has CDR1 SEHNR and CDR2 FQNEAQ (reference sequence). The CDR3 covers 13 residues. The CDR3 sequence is CASSSDMNTEAFF. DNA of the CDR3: TGTGCCAGCAGCTCCGACATGAACACTGAAGCTTTCTTT.

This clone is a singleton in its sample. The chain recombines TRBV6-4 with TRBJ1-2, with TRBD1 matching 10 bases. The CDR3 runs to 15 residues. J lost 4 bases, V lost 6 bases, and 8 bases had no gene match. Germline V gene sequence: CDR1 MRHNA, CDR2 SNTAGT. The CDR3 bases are TGTGCCAGCAGAGCCGGGACAGGGGTTGGCTATGGCTACACCTTC. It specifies CASRAGTGVGYGYTF.

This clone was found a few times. In nucleotides, the CDR3 is TGTGCCAGCAGCTTAGGGGGGGGACTACCCTCCTACGAGCAGTACTTC. Amino acid sequence: CASSLGGGLPSYEQYF. The rearrangement joins TRBV11-2 to TRBJ2-7; TRBD2 agrees at 7 bases. The CDR3 is made up of 16 amino acids. Germline loops: CDR1 SGHAT, CDR2 FQNNGV. The trim removed 1 base at V and 0 bases at J, leaving 6 bases unmatched.

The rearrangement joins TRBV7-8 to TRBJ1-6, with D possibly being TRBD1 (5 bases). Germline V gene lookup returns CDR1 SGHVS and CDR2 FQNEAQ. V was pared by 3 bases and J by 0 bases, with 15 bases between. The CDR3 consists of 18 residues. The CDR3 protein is CASSFLYRRSSYNSPLHF. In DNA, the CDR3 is TGTGCCAGCAGCTTTCTCTACAGGAGAAGCTCCTATAATTCACCCCTCCACTTT.